These 22 T cell receptor beta chains were sequenced from one sample in a study of beta chain features in type 1 diabetes. Expressed TCRB transcripts were sequenced after all isolated RNA was converted to cDNA. This table comes from immunoSEQ multiplex PCR, and its TCRdb copy is limited to in-frame clones, with some not included. Here the sample spans a few hundred thousand clones, roughly 16% being singletons. Sequencing was done on a sample of naive CD4+ T cells from blood. These receptors originate from a woman aged 18-29 years in good health.

This clone was recorded a few times. The chain has TRBV29-1 and TRBJ1-2, with 9 bases aligning to TRBD1. The CDR3 is 15 amino acids. Germline lookup yields CDR1 SQVTM and CDR2 ANQGSEA. V was pared by 0 bases and J by 4 bases, with 6 bases of the junction left unmatched. CDR3 DNA sequence: TGCAGCGTTGAAGATTACACAGGGGGCTTCTATGGCTACACCTTC. It translates to CSVEDYTGGFYGYTF.

V gene TRBV6-1 combines with J gene TRBJ2-4, with 7 bases that match TRBD1. The CDR3 is 14 amino acids. The germline CDR1 and CDR2 sequences are MNHNS and SASEGT. V gave up 5 bases and J gave up 9 bases; unmatched junction bases: 10. Written as DNA, the CDR3 is TGTGCCAGCAGTTCCCGGGACAGAGGGACCATTCAGTACTTC. Translated: CASSSRDRGTIQYF.

This clone occurred a few times. The CDR3 DNA is TGCAGTGGCCAGCGGGAGTACGAGCAGTACTTC. Translation gives CSGQREYEQYF. V usage is TRBV20-1 and J usage is TRBJ2-7; TRBD2 agrees at 8 bases. Germline lookup yields CDR1 DFQATT and CDR2 SNEGSKA (reference sequence). V dropped 7 bases and J dropped 4; count of bases not matched to a gene: 3. CDR3 length: 11 residues.

The gene calls are TRBV2 and TRBJ1-5, with a tentative D call TRBD1 (5 bases). V lost 7 bases and J 6 bases, leaving 10 bases between the germline ends. CDR3 size: 12 residues. CDR1 SNHLY and CDR2 FYNNEI come from the germline V gene. This chain's CDR3 is CASTGLGQPQHF. CDR3 nucleotide sequence: TGTGCCAGCACAGGGTTGGGTCAGCCCCAGCATTTT.

This clone has just a few counts. The rearrangement uses TRBV21-1 and TRBJ2-7; whether TRBD1, the table's D call, matches the DNA was not checked. TRBV21-1 is shown as a pseudogene. The CDR3 has 11 residues. CDR3 DNA: TGTGCCAGGTCAGATACCTCCGAGCAGTACTTC. Translation gives CARSDTSEQYF.

CDR3 nucleotides: TGTGCCAGCAGCTTATATAGCCAAGAGACCCAGTACTTC. Protein: CASSLYSQETQYF. The rearrangement links TRBV7-3 to TRBJ2-5; D is unresolved. Deletions cut 2 bases from V and 1 base from J, with 5 bases between. This CDR3 contains 13 residues. The germline V gene encodes CDR1 SGHTA and CDR2 FQGTGA.

V gene TRBV7-8 combines with J gene TRBJ1-1; a weak D match, TRBD1 (6 bases). The length of the CDR3 is 14 residues. Between the trimmed V and J ends, which lost 3 bases and 1 base, there was a span of 9 bases. The germline V gene encodes CDR1 SGHVS and CDR2 FQNEAQ. The CDR3 nucleotides read TGTGCCAGCAGCTTGGGGGGGGCGAACACTGAAGCTTTCTTT. This codes for CASSLGGANTEAFF.

This clone was seen a handful of times. J is TRBJ2-7 and V is TRBV28; 7 positions agree with TRBD1. The germline V gene has CDR1 MDHEN and CDR2 SYDVKM. The CDR3 spans 15 residues. V dropped 7 bases and J dropped 7; count of bases not matched to a gene: 16. CDR3 protein: CASTWVTGATQEQYF. The CDR3 region has the DNA TGTGCCAGCACCTGGGTCACAGGGGCCACGCAGGAGCAGTACTTC.

There are a few counts of this clone. J is TRBJ2-7 and V is TRBV30; 12 bases are a match to TRBD2. V shed 4 bases, J shed 7 bases, and the junction held 8 bases outside the gene matches. The germline CDR1 and CDR2 sequences are GTSNPN and SVGIG (reference sequence). The CDR3 covers 14 residues. The CDR3 DNA reads as TGTGCCTGGACCGAACTAGCGGGAGGTGAGGAGCAGTACTTC. It translates to CAWTELAGGEEQYF.

This clone was counted only a few times. The chain recombines TRBV4-1 with TRBJ1-2; D is unresolved. The CDR3 is made up of 13 amino acids. Trimming stripped 0 bases from V and 1 base from J, with 3 bases between. CDR1 MGHRA and CDR2 YSYEKL come from the germline V gene. CDR3 coding DNA: TGCGCCAGCAGCCAAGACGGTAACTATGGCTACACCTTC. Protein: CASSQDGNYGYTF.

The chain uses TRBV15 and TRBJ2-4; D uncertain. This CDR3 comprises 12 residues. CDR1 LNHNV and CDR2 YYDKDF come from the germline V gene (reference sequence). V was shortened by 1 base and J by 9 bases, with 7 bases between the two germline ends. CDR3 region: CATSRASGIQYF. CDR3 in DNA: TGTGCCACCAGCAGAGCCTCGGGCATTCAGTACTTC.

The chain employs TRBV18 and TRBJ2-1, with 11 bases identical to TRBD2. V was pared by 2 bases and J by 8 bases, with 8 bases of the junction left unmatched. CDR3 size: 16 residues. CDR1 and CDR2 (germline): KGHSH, LQKENI. CDR3 DNA sequence: TGTGCCAGCTCACCAGGCACTAGCGGGGGAAGGGATGAGCAGTTCTTC. Translated, it gives CASSPGTSGGRDEQFF. Full variable domain (missing parts from reference TRBV18 and TRBJ2-1): NAGVMQNPRHLVRRRGQEARLRCSPMKGHSHVYWYRQLPEEGLKFMVYLQKENIIDESGMPKERFSAEFPKEGPSILRIQQVVRGDSAAYFCASSPGTSGGRDEQFFGPGTRLTVL.

The chain uses TRBV30 and TRBJ2-7; D remains ambiguous. The CDR3 extends over 11 amino acids. The V and J ends lost 3 bases and 7 bases respectively, with 10 bases between them. CDR1 GTSNPN and CDR2 SVGIG come from the germline V gene (reference sequence). In nucleotides, the CDR3 is TGTGCCTGGAGCATGTCCCGGGAGCAGTACTTC. It translates to CAWSMSREQYF. Based on the CDR3 plus reference TRBV30 and TRBJ2-7, the full variable domain is SQTIHQWPATLVQPVGSPLSLECTVEGTSNPNLYWYRQAAGRGLQLLFYSVGIGQISSEVPQNLSASRPQDRQFILSSKKLLLSDSGFYLCAWSMSREQYFGPGTRLTVT.

The chain recombines TRBV4-2 with TRBJ2-1; TRBD2 matches at 7 bases. In germline, CDR1 is LGHNA, CDR2 YNFKEQ. The CDR3 is 16 amino acids. V trimming: 1 base; J trimming: 1 base; junction bases outside the gene matches: 4. CDR3 amino acids: CASSQVSGGSYNEQFF. The CDR3 DNA is TGTGCCAGCAGCCAAGTTTCCGGGGGGTCCTACAATGAGCAGTTCTTC.

The chain is built from TRBV2 and TRBJ2-3, with 8 bases aligning to TRBD2. CDR1 and CDR2 from the germline V gene are SNHLY and FYNNEI. J gave up 5 bases and V 6 bases, and 10 bases lay outside the gene matches. The CDR3 loop spans 15 amino acids. The CDR3 loop reads CASRPLGLGGDTQYF. The DNA of the CDR3 is TGTGCCAGCAGGCCCCTGGGACTAGGGGGAGATACGCAGTATTTT.

This clone was found a few times. This chain joins TRBV6-4 and TRBJ2-6; 8 bases map to TRBD1. V shed 4 bases and J 2 bases; nucleotides not matched to a gene: 1. This CDR3 region has 15 residues. Germline V gene sequence: CDR1 MRHNA, CDR2 SNTAGT. The CDR3 spells CASSADRAGANVLTF. CDR3 DNA: TGTGCCAGCAGTGCGGACAGGGCTGGGGCCAACGTCCTGACTTTC.

The chain carries TRBV9 and TRBJ1-1; 9 bases line up with TRBD1. The CDR3 extends over 18 amino acids. CDR1 is SGDLS, CDR2 YYNGEE, per germline. With 0 bases clipped from V and 0 bases from J, the junction kept 9 bases outside the gene matches. The CDR3 coding sequence is TGTGCCAGCAGCGTAGGGGCTGGGACAGGGTACTTGAACACTGAAGCTTTCTTT. This translates into CASSVGAGTGYLNTEAFF. Combining the CDR3 with reference TRBV9 and TRBJ1-1 gives the whole variable domain DSGVTQTPKHLITATGQRVTLRCSPRSGDLSVYWYQQSLDQGLQFLIQYYNGEERAKGNILERFSAQQFPDLHSELNLSSLELGDSALYFCASSVGAGTGYLNTEAFFGQGTRLTVV.

The CDR3 spells CASSKTSPNTGELFF. As DNA, the CDR3 is TGCGCCAGCAGCAAGACTAGCCCGAACACCGGGGAGCTGTTTTTT. This rearrangement joins TRBV5-1 to TRBJ2-2; 7 bases align to TRBD2. The germline gives CDR1 SGHRS, CDR2 YFSETQ. V lost 4 bases, J lost 0 bases, and 3 bases stayed unmatched. The CDR3 has 15 residues.

Only a few counts were recorded for this clone. The CDR3 DNA follows: TGTGCCTGGAGTCATCAAGAGACCCAGTACTTC. It yields the protein CAWSHQETQYF. This chain connects TRBV30 to TRBJ2-5, with D uncertain. Germline lookup yields CDR1 GTSNPN and CDR2 SVGIG (reference sequence). The CDR3 extends over 11 amino acids. V was clipped by 2 bases and J by 2 bases, with 3 bases between them. Full variable domain (rest looked up from reference TRBV30 and TRBJ2-5): SQTIHQWPATLVQPVGSPLSLECTVEGTSNPNLYWYRQAAGRGLQLLFYSVGIGQISSEVPQNLSASRPQDRQFILSSKKLLLSDSGFYLCAWSHQETQYFGPGTRLLVL.

The chain employs TRBV29-1 and TRBJ1-1; D not certain. Between the trimmed V and J ends, which lost 2 bases and 6 bases, there was a span of 16 bases. The CDR3 has 14 amino acids. CDR1 is SQVTM, CDR2 ANQGSEA, per germline. Written as DNA, the CDR3 is TGCAGCGTTGAATTTCGACATTCCAAAGCTGAAGCTTTCTTT. Its protein is CSVEFRHSKAEAFF.

This clone was seen a few times. J is TRBJ2-1 and V is TRBV9, with D unclear. Trimming left V 1 base short and J 7 bases short, with 15 bases between. Per the germline V gene, CDR1 is SGDLS and CDR2 is YYNGEE. The CDR3 loop spans 15 amino acids. Here the CDR3 DNA reads TGTGCCAGCAGCGTAATGTCTAGTAATAGGAATGAGCAGTTCTTC. Translation: CASSVMSSNRNEQFF. Full variable domain (missing parts from reference TRBV9 and TRBJ2-1): DSGVTQTPKHLITATGQRVTLRCSPRSGDLSVYWYQQSLDQGLQFLIQYYNGEERAKGNILERFSAQQFPDLHSELNLSSLELGDSALYFCASSVMSSNRNEQFFGPGTRLTVL.

V usage is TRBV9 and J usage is TRBJ2-2, with D tentatively TRBD2 (5 bases). The V gene lost 0 bases and the J gene lost 6 bases, with 6 bases spanning the gap. From germline, CDR1 is SGDLS and CDR2 YYNGEE. The CDR3 covers 13 residues. CDR3 sequence reads: CASSVAGSGELFF. The CDR3 nucleotides read TGTGCCAGCAGCGTAGCGGGGTCCGGGGAGCTGTTTTTT. The variable domain in full, with the rest retrieved from reference TRBV9 and TRBJ2-2, is DSGVTQTPKHLITATGQRVTLRCSPRSGDLSVYWYQQSLDQGLQFLIQYYNGEERAKGNILERFSAQQFPDLHSELNLSSLELGDSALYFCASSVAGSGELFFGEGSRLTVL.